Listed below are T cell receptor beta chains from one sample, sequenced in a study of control samples from healthy donors and cancer patients. This table comes from immunoSEQ multiplex PCR, and its TCRdb copy is limited to in-frame clones, with some not included. Of 96,000 or so clones detected, roughly 93% appear once; the ten largest clones hold approximately 7.9%. Sample: blood. The receptor set was obtained from a man aged 18 to 35 in good health. Both conserved end residues are part of each CDR3. Each record gives: J gene, V gene, clone size, D gene, CDR3 protein, CDR3 DNA. The D gene is left open where the match is weak. Some rows mark clone size as missing; the rest say once, few, many or name a class of expanded clone.

j_gene: TRBJ1-5
v_gene: TRBV12-1
abundance: .
d_gene: .
CDR3aa: CATNNKLSPGVCDQPQHF
CDR3nt: TGTGCCACCAACAATAAACTCAGCCCAGGGGTGTGCGATCAGCCCCAGCATTTT

j_gene: TRBJ2-5
v_gene: TRBV7-9
abundance: medium-sized
d_gene: TRBD1
CDR3aa: CASRLDRGQETQYF
CDR3nt: TGTGCCAGCAGACTCGACAGGGGCCAAGAGACCCAGTACTTC

j_gene: TRBJ2-2
v_gene: TRBV15
abundance: .
d_gene: .
CDR3aa: CATSRDFSDGTGELFF
CDR3nt: TGTGCCACCAGCAGAGATTTTAGCGATGGGACCGGGGAGCTGTTTTTT

j_gene: TRBJ2-5
v_gene: TRBV18
abundance: .
d_gene: .
CDR3aa: CASSPQKGQETQYF
CDR3nt: TGTGCCAGCTCACCCCAAAAAGGGCAGGAGACCCAGTACTTC

j_gene: TRBJ1-4
v_gene: TRBV3-1/TRBV3-2
abundance: .
d_gene: TRBD1
CDR3aa: CASSQGQGLSTNEKLFF
CDR3nt: TGTGCCAGCAGCCAGGGACAGGGTCTTTCAACTAATGAAAAACTGTTTTTT

j_gene: TRBJ2-3
v_gene: TRBV20-1
abundance: .
d_gene: .
CDR3aa: CSASRGADTQYF
CDR3nt: TGCAGTGCTAGTAGGGGTGCGGATACGCAGTATTTT

j_gene: TRBJ1-6
v_gene: TRBV6-5
abundance: .
d_gene: .
CDR3aa: CASSYSKRSPLHF
CDR3nt: TGTGCCAGCAGTTACTCTAAGCGTTCACCCCTCCACTTT

j_gene: TRBJ1-5
v_gene: TRBV20-1
abundance: .
d_gene: .
CDR3aa: CSAREAQPQHF
CDR3nt: TGCAGTGCTAGAGAGGCTCAGCCCCAGCATTTT

j_gene: TRBJ1-2
v_gene: TRBV7-9
abundance: .
d_gene: .
CDR3aa: CASSQRVAKGYTF
CDR3nt: TGTGCCAGCAGCCAGAGGGTGGCCAAGGGCTACACCTTC

j_gene: TRBJ1-2
v_gene: TRBV7-9
abundance: .
d_gene: TRBD1
CDR3aa: CASSLEEGGGYGYTF
CDR3nt: TGTGCCAGCAGCTTAGAAGAAGGGGGCGGATATGGCTACACCTTC

j_gene: TRBJ2-1
v_gene: TRBV7-2
abundance: .
d_gene: TRBD2
CDR3aa: CASIPTSGVLRSYNEQFF
CDR3nt: TGTGCCAGCATCCCGACTAGCGGGGTCTTACGGTCCTACAATGAGCAGTTCTTC

j_gene: TRBJ1-3
v_gene: TRBV7-6
abundance: .
d_gene: .
CDR3aa: CASSLAGRFSGNTIYF
CDR3nt: TGTGCCAGCAGCTTAGCCGGACGTTTCTCTGGAAACACCATATATTTT

j_gene: TRBJ2-5
v_gene: TRBV7-9
abundance: .
d_gene: TRBD2
CDR3aa: CASSLGLAGVFETQYF
CDR3nt: TGTGCCAGCAGCTTAGGACTAGCGGGGGTTTTCGAGACCCAGTACTTC

j_gene: TRBJ2-1
v_gene: TRBV7-2
abundance: .
d_gene: TRBD2
CDR3aa: CASSSRTSMKPYNEQFF
CDR3nt: TGTGCCAGCAGCAGCCGGACTAGCATGAAGCCCTACAATGAGCAGTTCTTC

j_gene: TRBJ2-7
v_gene: TRBV10-3
abundance: .
d_gene: TRBD2
CDR3aa: CAIRTSGYEQYF
CDR3nt: TGTGCCATCAGGACTAGCGGGTACGAGCAGTACTTC

j_gene: TRBJ1-3
v_gene: TRBV7-9
abundance: .
d_gene: .
CDR3aa: CASSLEGSPMNTIYF
CDR3nt: TGTGCCAGCAGCTTAGAGGGCAGCCCGATGAACACCATATATTTT

j_gene: TRBJ2-3
v_gene: TRBV7-2
abundance: .
d_gene: .
CDR3aa: CASSLEGRDTQYF
CDR3nt: TGTGCCAGCAGCTTAGAAGGCAGGGATACGCAGTATTTT

j_gene: TRBJ2-5
v_gene: TRBV3-1/TRBV3-2
abundance: .
d_gene: .
CDR3aa: CASTPGRWGETQYF
CDR3nt: TGTGCCAGCACCCCCGGCCGGTGGGGCGAGACCCAGTACTTC

j_gene: TRBJ1-4
v_gene: TRBV6-5
abundance: .
d_gene: .
CDR3aa: CASGKHEKLFF
CDR3nt: TGTGCCAGCGGTAAACATGAAAAACTGTTTTTT

j_gene: TRBJ1-1
v_gene: TRBV19
abundance: .
d_gene: .
CDR3aa: CASSTGLEGTEAFF
CDR3nt: TGTGCCAGTAGTACGGGACTCGAGGGGACTGAAGCTTTCTTT

j_gene: TRBJ2-7
v_gene: TRBV6-2/TRBV6-3
abundance: .
d_gene: .
CDR3aa: CASSYMPKSYEQYF
CDR3nt: TGTGCCAGCAGTTACATGCCCAAGTCCTACGAGCAGTACTTC

j_gene: TRBJ1-3
v_gene: TRBV19
abundance: .
d_gene: .
CDR3aa: CASLRSGNTIYF
CDR3nt: TGTGCCAGTCTGCGCTCTGGAAACACCATATATTTT

j_gene: TRBJ1-6
v_gene: TRBV5-6
abundance: .
d_gene: TRBD1
CDR3aa: CASSSGTGQSPLHF
CDR3nt: TGTGCCAGCAGCTCCGGGACAGGGCAATCACCCCTCCACTTT

j_gene: TRBJ2-1
v_gene: TRBV3-1/TRBV3-2
abundance: .
d_gene: .
CDR3aa: CASSQEWGSYNEQFF
CDR3nt: TGTGCCAGCAGCCAAGAGTGGGGCTCCTACAATGAGCAGTTCTTC

j_gene: TRBJ2-5
v_gene: TRBV5-5
abundance: .
d_gene: .
CDR3aa: CASSLTLVGTQYF
CDR3nt: TGTGCCAGCAGCTTGACTTTAGTCGGGACCCAGTACTTC

j_gene: TRBJ2-2
v_gene: TRBV30
abundance: .
d_gene: .
CDR3aa: CAWGLANTGELFF
CDR3nt: TGTGCCTGGGGTCTGGCGAACACCGGGGAGCTGTTTTTT

j_gene: TRBJ2-7
v_gene: TRBV7-2
abundance: .
d_gene: .
CDR3aa: CASSFTGGGAYEQYF
CDR3nt: TGTGCCAGCAGCTTTACGGGAGGGGGCGCCTACGAGCAGTACTTC

j_gene: TRBJ1-2
v_gene: TRBV2
abundance: .
d_gene: TRBD1
CDR3aa: CASRGIPGQGTTGYTF
CDR3nt: TGTGCCAGCAGGGGAATCCCGGGACAGGGGACTACTGGCTACACCTTC

j_gene: TRBJ1-5
v_gene: TRBV27
abundance: few
d_gene: .
CDR3aa: CASSKIGSNQPQHF
CDR3nt: TGTGCCAGTTCTAAAATAGGGAGCAATCAGCCCCAGCATTTT

j_gene: TRBJ2-5
v_gene: TRBV7-9
abundance: .
d_gene: .
CDR3aa: CASSLAGVLQETQYF
CDR3nt: TGTGCCAGCAGCTTAGCGGGGGTCCTCCAAGAGACCCAGTACTTC

j_gene: TRBJ1-6
v_gene: TRBV27
abundance: .
d_gene: TRBD1
CDR3aa: CASSLKGANSPLHF
CDR3nt: TGTGCCAGCAGTTTAAAGGGGGCTAATTCACCCCTCCACTTT

j_gene: TRBJ2-5
v_gene: TRBV7-2
abundance: .
d_gene: TRBD2
CDR3aa: CASSLAGGGETQYF
CDR3nt: TGTGCCAGCAGCCTAGCGGGGGGAGGGGAGACCCAGTACTTC

j_gene: TRBJ2-1
v_gene: TRBV30
abundance: .
d_gene: TRBD2
CDR3aa: CAWGYLSGREHEQFF
CDR3nt: TGTGCCTGGGGATACCTTAGCGGGAGGGAGCATGAGCAGTTCTTC

j_gene: TRBJ2-7
v_gene: TRBV7-2
abundance: .
d_gene: TRBD2
CDR3aa: CASSVRTGLGNYEQYF
CDR3nt: TGTGCCAGCAGCGTTAGAACGGGACTAGGAAACTACGAGCAGTACTTC

j_gene: TRBJ2-5
v_gene: TRBV9
abundance: .
d_gene: .
CDR3aa: CASSPRPGETQYF
CDR3nt: TGTGCCAGCAGCCCTCGCCCAGGGGAGACCCAGTACTTC